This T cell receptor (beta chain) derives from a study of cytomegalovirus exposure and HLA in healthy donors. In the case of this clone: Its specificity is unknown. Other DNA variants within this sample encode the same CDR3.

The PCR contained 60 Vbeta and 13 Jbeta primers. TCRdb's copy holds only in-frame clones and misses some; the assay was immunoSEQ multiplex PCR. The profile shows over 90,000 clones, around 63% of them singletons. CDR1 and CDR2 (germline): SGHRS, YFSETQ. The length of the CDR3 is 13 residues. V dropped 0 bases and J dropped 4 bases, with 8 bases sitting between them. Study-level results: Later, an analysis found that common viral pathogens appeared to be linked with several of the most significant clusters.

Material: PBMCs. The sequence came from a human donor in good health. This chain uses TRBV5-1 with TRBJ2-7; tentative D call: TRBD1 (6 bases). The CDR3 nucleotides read TGCGCCAGCAGCTTGGACAGGGCTTACGAGCAGTACTTC. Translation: CASSLDRAYEQYF.